These 19 T cell receptor beta chains were sequenced from one sample in a study of blood T cell repertoires in COVID-19. Using immunoSEQ multiplex PCR, the repertoire was profiled, and TCRdb retains in-frame clones only, with some absent. The sample holds some 150,000 clones; approximately 87% are singletons and the top ten take 8% to 9%. Sequencing used peripheral blood. These receptors all stem from a woman aged 45-60 years with active or convalescent COVID-19.

The chain recombines TRBV4-2 with TRBJ2-5; D gene uncertain. Trimming cost V 1 base and J 0 bases, with 6 bases left between them. The CDR3 extends over 14 amino acids. In germline, CDR1 is LGHNA, CDR2 YNFKEQ. This CDR3 is CASSQGRDQETQYF. The CDR3 DNA reads as TGTGCCAGCAGCCAAGGCCGGGACCAAGAGACCCAGTACTTC.

This rearrangement joins TRBV6-5 to TRBJ2-1; a weak D match, TRBD1 (5 bases). V lost 8 bases and J 4 bases, leaving 9 bases between the germline ends. This CDR3 has 12 amino acids. Germline V gives CDR1 MNHEY, CDR2 SVGAGI. Written as DNA, the CDR3 is TGTGCCAGCGCGAAGGGGTACAATGAGCAGTTCTTC. This translates into CASAKGYNEQFF.

The rearrangement uses TRBV15 and TRBJ1-4; TRBD1 matches 7 bases. Per the germline V gene, CDR1 is LNHNV and CDR2 is YYDKDF (reference sequence). This CDR3 comprises 15 residues. V lost 2 bases to trimming and J lost 1 base; unmatched junction nucleotides: 1. The CDR3 region is CATSRNRGTNEKLFF. In DNA form, the CDR3 reads TGTGCCACCAGCAGAAACAGGGGAACTAATGAAAAACTGTTTTTT. The full variable domain, rest sourced from reference TRBV15 and TRBJ1-4, is DAMVIQNPRYQVTQFGKPVTLSCSQTLNHNVMYWYQQKSSQAPKLLFHYYDKDFNNEADTPDNFQSRRPNTSFCFLDIRSPGLGDTAMYLCATSRNRGTNEKLFFGSGTQLSVL.

In its sample, this clone was seen a few times. The chain joins TRBV7-9 to TRBJ1-2; 8 bases match TRBD1. The V and J ends lost 5 bases and 8 bases, in that order; junction bases with no gene match: 10. Germline CDR1 SEHNR, CDR2 FQNEAQ (reference sequence). The CDR3 length is 14 residues. The CDR3, as DNA: TGTGCCAGCAGCACAGGGGGAGATCGATACGGCTACACCTTC. This encodes CASSTGGDRYGYTF.

The V call is TRBV6-2 or TRBV6-3, the J call TRBJ2-7, with 10 positions matching TRBD2. Germline V gene sequence: CDR1 MNHEY, CDR2 SVGEGT. The CDR3 runs to 16 residues. V was clipped by 0 bases and J by 5 bases; unmatched bases: 7. CDR3: CASSYSLAGESDEQYF. The CDR3 DNA sequence: TGTGCCAGCAGTTACTCTCTAGCGGGAGAATCGGACGAGCAGTACTTC.

This chain joins TRBV7-6 and TRBJ2-3; TRBD1 is a possible D gene (6 bases). With 4 bases removed from V and 0 bases from J, the gap between germline ends came to 8 bases. This CDR3 has 14 residues. Germline loops: CDR1 SGHVS, CDR2 FNYEAQ. The CDR3 nucleotides read TGTGCCAGCAGCTGGACAGATAGCACAGATACGCAGTATTTT. This gives the protein CASSWTDSTDTQYF.

V gene TRBV7-2 combines with J gene TRBJ1-3; 9 nucleotides match TRBD1. Looked up from germline, CDR1 is SGHTA and CDR2 is FQGNSA. V shed 5 bases and J 0 bases; nucleotides not matched to a gene: 5. The CDR3 has 16 residues. CDR3 nucleotides: TGTGCCAGCAGCCTCGGACAGGGGCACTCTGGAAACACCATATATTTT. Its protein is CASSLGQGHSGNTIYF.

The J gene is TRBJ1-4, the V gene TRBV19; D is undetermined. Germline loops: CDR1 LNHDA, CDR2 SQIVND (reference sequence). The CDR3 is 13 residues long. The V and J ends lost 7 bases and 6 bases respectively, with 12 bases between them. CDR3 DNA sequence: TGTGCCAGTACGAGGGCGTGGGATGAAAAACTGTTTTTT. Protein product: CASTRAWDEKLFF.

A few counts support this clone. The chain links TRBV27 to TRBJ1-4; D gene unclear. The length of the CDR3 is 14 residues. V was cut by 6 bases and J by 0 bases, with 8 bases left in between. The germline V gene encodes CDR1 MNHEY and CDR2 SMNVEV (reference sequence). Here the CDR3 reads CASRSVATNEKLFF. DNA for the CDR3: TGTGCCAGCAGATCAGTTGCAACTAATGAAAAACTGTTTTTT.

J is TRBJ2-7 and V is TRBV5-3, with TRBD2 as a possible D gene (5 bases). TRBV5-3 is labeled an ORF, and its function is uncertain. Trimming left V 1 base short and J 7 bases short, with 24 bases between. The CDR3 is 17 residues long. This CDR3 reads CARSLRGDGGTRDEQYF. CDR3 bases: TGTGCCAGAAGCTTGAGAGGCGATGGAGGCACCCGTGATGAGCAGTACTTC.

The chain links TRBV7-9 to TRBJ2-7; 8 bases line up with TRBD1. The CDR3 covers 16 residues. Germline CDR1 is SEHNR and CDR2 is FQNEAQ (reference sequence). V trimming: 3 bases; J trimming: 0 bases; junction bases outside the gene matches: 7. In DNA form, the CDR3 reads TGTGCCAGCAGCTTGGGACAGGACCAACCCTCCTACGAGCAGTACTTC. Protein: CASSLGQDQPSYEQYF.

The rearrangement links TRBV18 to TRBJ2-1; 9 nucleotides agree with TRBD1. The CDR3 totals 14 residues. The junction had 3 bases not matched to a gene; V was cut back by 4 bases and J by 5 bases. Germline V gene sequence: CDR1 KGHSH, CDR2 LQKENI. CDR3: CASSQRTGDNEQFF. Here the CDR3 DNA reads TGTGCCAGCTCACAACGGACAGGGGACAATGAGCAGTTCTTC.

The gene calls are TRBV11-3 and TRBJ2-1, with a possible D match to TRBD1 (6 bases). In germline, CDR1 is SGHNT, CDR2 YENEEA. The CDR3 is 16 amino acids. V was cut by 2 bases and J by 7 bases, with 18 bases left in between. In DNA, the CDR3 is TGTGCCAGCAGCTTAAACCCAGGGGTATCCTGGAATGAGCAGTTCTTC. This encodes CASSLNPGVSWNEQFF.

The genes are TRBV6-2 or TRBV6-3 and TRBJ1-4; D is perhaps TRBD1 (5 bases). Germline CDR1 MNHEY, CDR2 SVGEGT. This CDR3 region has 15 residues. Trimming took off 2 bases at V and 5 bases at J, with 12 bases between the two ends. The CDR3 reads CASSYGGAGNEKLFF. The CDR3 DNA reads as TGTGCCAGCAGTTACGGAGGGGCAGGCAATGAAAAACTGTTTTTT.

The chain recombines TRBV5-6 with TRBJ1-2; 9 bases agree with TRBD1. J was trimmed by 7 bases and V by 4 bases; bases with no gene match: 8. The CDR3 has 14 amino acids. Looked up from germline, CDR1 is SGHDT and CDR2 is YYEEEE. CDR3 protein: CASSRDRGYGGYTF. The CDR3 nucleotides read TGTGCCAGCAGCCGCGACAGGGGGTACGGTGGCTACACCTTC.

The V call is TRBV6-5, the J call TRBJ1-1, with D possibly being TRBD1 (6 bases). Trimming left V 2 bases short and J 2 bases short, with 9 bases between. CDR1 is MNHEY, CDR2 SVGAGI, per germline. CDR3 length: 14 residues. CDR3 nucleotides: TGTGCCAGCAGTTACGGACAGACCAACACTGAAGCTTTCTTT. Translated: CASSYGQTNTEAFF.

This chain connects TRBV29-1 to TRBJ1-1; D is undetermined. The germline CDR1 and CDR2 sequences are SQVTM and ANQGSEA. This CDR3 is built from 10 residues. The V end lost 4 bases, the J end lost 9 bases, and 9 bases lay between the germline ends. Written as DNA, the CDR3 is TGCAGCGTTGGCCGGGATAAAGCTTTCTTT. This translates into CSVGRDKAFF.

The chain joins TRBV14 to TRBJ2-4; 9 nucleotides match TRBD2. From germline, CDR1 is SGHDN and CDR2 FVKESK. With V trimmed by 3 bases and J by 5 bases, 8 bases remained unmatched. The CDR3 length is 16 residues. The CDR3, as DNA: TGTGCCAGCAGCCATCCATCAGCGGGGGGACAAAACATTCAGTACTTC. As protein: CASSHPSAGGQNIQYF.

J is TRBJ2-1 and V is TRBV27; 7 positions agree with TRBD2. Germline V gives CDR1 MNHEY, CDR2 SMNVEV (reference sequence). CDR3 size: 14 residues. J was trimmed by 5 bases and V by 3 bases; bases with no gene match: 4. The CDR3 DNA is TGTGCCAGCAGTTTGACTAGCCCCCACAATGAGCAGTTCTTC. As protein: CASSLTSPHNEQFF.